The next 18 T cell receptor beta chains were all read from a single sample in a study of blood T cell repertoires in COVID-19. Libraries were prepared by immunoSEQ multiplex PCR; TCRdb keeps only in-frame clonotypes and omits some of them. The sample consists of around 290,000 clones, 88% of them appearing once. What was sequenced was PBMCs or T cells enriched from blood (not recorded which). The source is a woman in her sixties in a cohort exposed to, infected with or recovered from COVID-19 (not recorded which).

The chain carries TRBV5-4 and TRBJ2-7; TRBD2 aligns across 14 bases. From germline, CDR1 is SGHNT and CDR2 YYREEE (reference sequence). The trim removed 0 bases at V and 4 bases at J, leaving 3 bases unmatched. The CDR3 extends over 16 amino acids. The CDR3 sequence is CASSLAGTSGSYEQYF. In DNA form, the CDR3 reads TGTGCCAGCAGCTTGGCCGGGACTAGCGGGAGTTACGAGCAGTACTTC.

CDR3 residues: CASSVGARGYNEQFF. CDR3 bases: TGTGCCAGCAGCGTAGGCGCGCGGGGGTACAATGAGCAGTTCTTC. The chain combines TRBV9 with TRBJ2-1, with 7 bases fitting TRBD2. Germline V lookup: CDR1 SGDLS, CDR2 YYNGEE. With 0 bases clipped from V and 4 bases from J, the junction kept 4 bases outside the gene matches. The CDR3 consists of 15 residues.

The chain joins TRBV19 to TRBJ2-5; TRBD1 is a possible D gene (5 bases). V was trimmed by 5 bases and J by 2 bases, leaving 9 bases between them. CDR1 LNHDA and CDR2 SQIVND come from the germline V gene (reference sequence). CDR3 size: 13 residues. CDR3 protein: CASSETGQETQYF. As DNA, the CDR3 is TGTGCCAGTAGTGAAACAGGACAAGAGACCCAGTACTTC.

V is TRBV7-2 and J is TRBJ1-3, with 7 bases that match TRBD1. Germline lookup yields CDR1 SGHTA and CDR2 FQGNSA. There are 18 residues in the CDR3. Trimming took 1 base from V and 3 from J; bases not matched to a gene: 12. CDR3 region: CASSLVAPGRGFGNTIYF. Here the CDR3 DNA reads TGTGCCAGCAGCTTAGTTGCCCCTGGCAGGGGGTTTGGAAACACCATATATTTT.

CDR3 sequence: CASSQVGPFEAFF. CDR3 bases: TGCGCCAGCAGCCAAGTGGGGCCATTTGAAGCTTTCTTT. V gene TRBV4-1 combines with J gene TRBJ1-1; possible D gene TRBD1, 5 bases. The CDR3 spans 13 residues. Germline assignment: CDR1 MGHRA and CDR2 YSYEKL. The V end lost 1 base, the J end lost 7 bases, and 10 bases lay between the germline ends.

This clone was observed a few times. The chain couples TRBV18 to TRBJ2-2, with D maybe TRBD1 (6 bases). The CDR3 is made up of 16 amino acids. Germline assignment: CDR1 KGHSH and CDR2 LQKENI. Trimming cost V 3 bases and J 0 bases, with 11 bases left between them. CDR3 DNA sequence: TGTGCCAGCTCACCTGGACAGCCCGCGAACACCGGGGAGCTGTTTTTT. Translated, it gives CASSPGQPANTGELFF.

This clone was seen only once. As DNA, the CDR3 is TGTGCCAGCAGTGAGAGGAGGGGAGGGGGTGAGCAGTTCTTC. Its protein is CASSERRGGGEQFF. This rearrangement joins TRBV6-1 to TRBJ2-1; perhaps TRBD2 as D (7 bases). With 3 bases removed from V and 9 bases from J, the gap between germline ends came to 15 bases. Germline CDR1 and CDR2: MNHNS and SASEGT. This CDR3 spans 14 amino acids.

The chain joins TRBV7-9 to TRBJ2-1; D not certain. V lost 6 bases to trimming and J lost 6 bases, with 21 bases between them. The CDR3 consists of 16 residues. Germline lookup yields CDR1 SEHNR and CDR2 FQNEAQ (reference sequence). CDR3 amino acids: CASRMIPTDPSNEQFF. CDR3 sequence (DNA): TGTGCCAGCAGGATGATCCCCACTGATCCTAGCAATGAGCAGTTCTTC.

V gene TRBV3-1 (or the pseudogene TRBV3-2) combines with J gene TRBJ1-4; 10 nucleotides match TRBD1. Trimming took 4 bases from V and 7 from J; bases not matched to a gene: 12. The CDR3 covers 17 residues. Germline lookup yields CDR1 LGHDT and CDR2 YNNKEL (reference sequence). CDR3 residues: CASSRGQGVTWGEKLFF. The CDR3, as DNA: TGTGCCAGCAGCCGCGGACAGGGGGTAACCTGGGGTGAAAAACTGTTTTTT.

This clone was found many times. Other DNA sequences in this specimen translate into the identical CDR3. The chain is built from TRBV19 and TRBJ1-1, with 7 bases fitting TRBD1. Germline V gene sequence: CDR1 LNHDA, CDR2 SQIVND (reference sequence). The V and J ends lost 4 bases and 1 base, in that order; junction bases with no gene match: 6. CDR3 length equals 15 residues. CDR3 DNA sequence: TGTGCCAGTAGTAGAGACAGGGCAAAGAACACTGAAGCTTTCTTT. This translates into CASSRDRAKNTEAFF.

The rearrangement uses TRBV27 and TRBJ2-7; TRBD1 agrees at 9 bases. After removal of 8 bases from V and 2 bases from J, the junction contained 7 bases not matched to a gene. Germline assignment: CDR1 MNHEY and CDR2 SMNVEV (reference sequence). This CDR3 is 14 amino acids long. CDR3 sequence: CASRITGGAYEQYF. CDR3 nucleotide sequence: TGTGCCAGCCGGATAACAGGGGGCGCCTACGAGCAGTACTTC.

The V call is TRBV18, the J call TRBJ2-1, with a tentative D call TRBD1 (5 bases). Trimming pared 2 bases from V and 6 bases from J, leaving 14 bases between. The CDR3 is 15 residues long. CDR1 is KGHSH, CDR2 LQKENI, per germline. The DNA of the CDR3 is TGTGCCAGCTCACCATCGCAGGGTGGTATCAATGAGCAGTTCTTC. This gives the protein CASSPSQGGINEQFF.

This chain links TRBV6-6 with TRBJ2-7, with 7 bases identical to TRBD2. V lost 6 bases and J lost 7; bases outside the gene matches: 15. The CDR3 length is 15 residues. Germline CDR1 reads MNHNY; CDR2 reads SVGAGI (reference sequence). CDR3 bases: TGTGCCAGCAGCTCAAGAGGGTCTAGCGGCCGGGAGCAGTACTTC. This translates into CASSSRGSSGREQYF.

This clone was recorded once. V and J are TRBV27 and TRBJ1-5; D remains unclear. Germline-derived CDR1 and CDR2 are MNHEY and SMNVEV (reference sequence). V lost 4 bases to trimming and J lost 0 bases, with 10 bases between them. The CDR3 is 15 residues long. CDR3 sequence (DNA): TGTGCCAGCAGTTCGGGAGGGAATAGCAATCAGCCCCAGCATTTT. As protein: CASSSGGNSNQPQHF.

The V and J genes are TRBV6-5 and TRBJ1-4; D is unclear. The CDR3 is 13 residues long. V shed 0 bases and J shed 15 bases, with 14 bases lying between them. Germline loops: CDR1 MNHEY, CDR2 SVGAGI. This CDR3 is CASSYSKKEGLFF. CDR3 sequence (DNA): TGTGCCAGCAGTTACTCGAAGAAGGAGGGTTTGTTTTTT.

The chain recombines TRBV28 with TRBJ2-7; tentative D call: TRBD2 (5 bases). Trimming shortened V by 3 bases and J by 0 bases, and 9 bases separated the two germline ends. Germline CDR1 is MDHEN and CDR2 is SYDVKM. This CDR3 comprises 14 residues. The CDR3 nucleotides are TGTGCCAGCAGTTTCGAGGGTAGCTCCTACGAGCAGTACTTC. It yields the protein CASSFEGSSYEQYF.

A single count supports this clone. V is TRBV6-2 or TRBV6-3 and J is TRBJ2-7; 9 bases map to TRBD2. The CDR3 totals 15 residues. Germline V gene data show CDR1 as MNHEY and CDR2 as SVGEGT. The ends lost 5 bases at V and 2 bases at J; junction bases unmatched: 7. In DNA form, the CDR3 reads TGTGCCAGCAGTAAGACTAGCGGAGCGGCCTACGAGCAGTACTTC. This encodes CASSKTSGAAYEQYF.

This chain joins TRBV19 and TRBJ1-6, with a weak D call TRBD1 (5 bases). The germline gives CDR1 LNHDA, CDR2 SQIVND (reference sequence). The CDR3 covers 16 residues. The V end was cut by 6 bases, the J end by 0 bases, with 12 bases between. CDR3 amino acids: CASRRRVGSYNSPLHF. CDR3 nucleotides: TGTGCCAGTAGACGCAGGGTTGGCTCCTATAATTCACCCCTCCACTTT. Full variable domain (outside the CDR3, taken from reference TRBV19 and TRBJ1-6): DGGITQSPKYLFRKEGQNVTLSCEQNLNHDAMYWYRQDPGQGLRLIYYSQIVNDFQKGDIAEGYSVSREKKESFPLTVTSAQKNPTAFYLCASRRRVGSYNSPLHFGNGTRLTVT.